The 21 T cell receptor beta chains presented below share a single source sample, sequenced in a study of blood T cell repertoires in COVID-19. Produced via immunoSEQ multiplex PCR; TCRdb's table is partial and in-frame only. The sample lists around 57,000 clones; more than 75% were seen once. Sequencing input: peripheral blood. The receptor source for this set is a man aged 45-65 years with active COVID-19.

The chain links TRBV6-6 to TRBJ2-7, with D uncertain. The V gene's germline CDR1 is MNHNY and CDR2 SVGAGI (reference sequence). The length of the CDR3 is 16 residues. V shed 0 bases and J shed 3 bases, with 15 bases lying between them. CDR3 in amino acids: CASSYSRVLSDYEQYF. CDR3 coding DNA: TGTGCCAGCAGTTACTCTCGGGTGCTGTCTGACTACGAGCAGTACTTC.

V and J are TRBV5-6 and TRBJ1-1; the D gene is possibly TRBD1 (6 bases). The CDR3 runs 16 residues. V lost 4 bases and J 0 bases, leaving 16 bases between the germline ends. Germline V lookup: CDR1 SGHDT, CDR2 YYEEEE. CDR3 nucleotides: TGTGCCAGCAGCGGGGGGGACATCCCTATGAACACTGAAGCTTTCTTT. This sequence encodes CASSGGDIPMNTEAFF.

Here the CDR3 DNA reads TGTGCCAGCAGTCCCTTTAAGTCAGGGGCGCATGTGGAGGGCTACACCTTC. Its translation is CASSPFKSGAHVEGYTF. The rearrangement uses TRBV28 and TRBJ1-2; D might be TRBD1 (6 bases). Germline V gene sequence: CDR1 MDHEN, CDR2 SYDVKM. CDR3 length: 17 residues. V was trimmed by 5 bases and J by 8 bases, leaving 27 bases between them.

The rearrangement links TRBV7-2 to TRBJ2-5, with 11 bases lining up with TRBD2. CDR3 size: 14 residues. The germline V gene encodes CDR1 SGHTA and CDR2 FQGNSA. V was pared by 4 bases and J by 5 bases, with 3 bases of the junction left unmatched. CDR3 loop: CASSSRTSGETQYF. For the CDR3, the DNA is TGTGCCAGCAGCTCAAGGACTAGCGGGGAGACCCAGTACTTC.

Note on this clone: A read error may account for a junction end that differs from germline. This sequence joins TRBV7-7 and TRBJ2-3, with 11 bases fitting TRBD2. Per the germline V gene, CDR1 is SSHAT and CDR2 is FNYEAQ (reference sequence). The CDR3 runs 15 residues. The CDR3 DNA follows: TGTGCTAGCAGCTTGTCTAGCGGGGGGTCAGATACGCAGTATTTT. This sequence encodes CASSLSSGGSDTQYF.

The rearrangement links TRBV29-1 to TRBJ2-3; 11 bases agree with TRBD2. CDR1 is SQVTM and CDR2 is ANQGSEA in the germline V gene. The CDR3 spans 14 residues. Losses at the gene ends were 4 bases for V and 6 bases for J; bases not matched to a gene: 6. CDR3 amino acids: CSVVSSGRSDTQYF. DNA of the CDR3: TGCAGCGTTGTTTCTAGCGGGAGGTCCGATACGCAGTATTTT.

The rearrangement uses TRBV5-5 and TRBJ1-1, with TRBD1 as a possible D gene (5 bases). CDR1 is SGHKS, CDR2 YYEKEE, per germline (reference sequence). This CDR3 has 13 residues. V shed 4 bases and J shed 11 bases, with 18 bases lying between them. The CDR3 coding sequence is TGTGCCAGCAGCCCCCGGGGGGGTGGTCGGGCTTTCTTT. This translates into CASSPRGGGRAFF.

This chain links TRBV5-4 with TRBJ2-1, with D perhaps matching TRBD2 (5 bases). CDR3 length: 15 residues. Germline V gives CDR1 SGHNT, CDR2 YYREEE (reference sequence). V was cut by 0 bases and J by 5 bases, with 12 bases left in between. The CDR3 region is CASSLAARGNNEQFF. The CDR3 DNA reads TGTGCCAGCAGCTTGGCCGCCCGGGGAAACAATGAGCAGTTCTTC.

The chain recombines TRBV20-1 with TRBJ2-7; weak D call: TRBD1 (5 bases). V was pared by 3 bases and J by 7 bases, with 19 bases between. This CDR3 comprises 14 residues. Per the germline V gene, CDR1 is DFQATT and CDR2 is SNEGSKA (reference sequence). The CDR3 sequence: CSASMTDSLIEQYF. The DNA of the CDR3 is TGCAGTGCTAGTATGACAGATTCCTTAATAGAGCAGTACTTC.

The rearrangement uses TRBV10-2 and TRBJ2-2; possibly TRBD2 for D (6 bases). The CDR3 has 13 amino acids. Looked up from germline, CDR1 is WSHSY and CDR2 is SAAADI. V dropped 6 bases and J dropped 5 bases, with 10 bases sitting between them. The CDR3 nucleotides read TGCGCCAGCAGCGGGACTCTTACCGGGGAGCTGTTTTTT. It specifies CASSGTLTGELFF.

The chain joins TRBV7-2 to TRBJ2-5, with 7 nucleotides matching TRBD2. Germline values: CDR1 SGHTA, CDR2 FQGNSA. The CDR3 length is 15 residues. V was pared by 6 bases and J by 5 bases, with 12 bases of the junction left unmatched. The CDR3 nucleotides read TGTGCCAGCAGGGGAGGGGACCGGCCCCTGGAGACCCAGTACTTC. Encoded protein: CASRGGDRPLETQYF. Drawing the rest from reference TRBV7-2 and TRBJ2-5, the complete variable domain is GAGVSQSPSNKVTEKGKDVELRCDPISGHTALYWYRQSLGQGLEFLIYFQGNSAPDKSGLPSDRFSAERTGGSVSTLTIQRTQQEDSAVYLCASRGGDRPLETQYFGPGTRLLVL.

The chain uses TRBV5-6 and TRBJ1-1; 9 bases fit TRBD1. Germline V CDR1 and CDR2: SGHDT, YYEEEE. The CDR3 runs to 15 residues. V was clipped by 4 bases and J by 1 base; unmatched bases: 5. This CDR3 reads CASSNPDRGNTEAFF. DNA for the CDR3: TGTGCCAGCAGCAACCCGGACAGGGGGAACACTGAAGCTTTCTTT.

The DNA of the CDR3 is TGTGCCAGTAGTATAGATCAAGTGAGGAAGAACACTGAAGCTTTCTTT. Its protein product is CASSIDQVRKNTEAFF. The V and J genes are TRBV19 and TRBJ1-1; D is undetermined. This CDR3 has 16 amino acids. The germline V gene encodes CDR1 LNHDA and CDR2 SQIVND (reference sequence). The V end was cut by 0 bases, the J end by 1 base, with 12 bases between.

The chain carries TRBV7-9 and TRBJ1-1; D uncertain. Trimming cost V 0 bases and J 5 bases, with 10 bases left between them. The germline CDR1 and CDR2 sequences are SEHNR and FQNEAQ (reference sequence). The CDR3 is 14 residues long. CDR3 nucleotides: TGTGCCAGCAGCTTAGCCGGGGTGGGAACTGAAGCTTTCTTT. The encoded protein is CASSLAGVGTEAFF.

The chain has TRBV3-1 (or the pseudogene TRBV3-2) and TRBJ2-3, with a weak D call TRBD1 (6 bases). This CDR3 is built from 17 residues. The V end lost 4 bases, the J end lost 1 base, and 18 bases lay between the germline ends. Germline values: CDR1 LGHDT, CDR2 YNNKEL (reference sequence). CDR3 protein: CASSRSTPGQRTDTQYF. The DNA for the CDR3 is TGTGCCAGCAGCCGATCCACTCCGGGACAACGCACAGATACGCAGTATTTT.

This chain joins TRBV2 and TRBJ2-1, with TRBD2 matching 11 bases. CDR3 length equals 18 residues. With V trimmed by 3 bases and J by 3 bases, 10 bases remained unmatched. Germline V lookup: CDR1 SNHLY, CDR2 FYNNEI. CDR3 in amino acids: CASSDTRMGLADYNEQFF. CDR3 DNA sequence: TGTGCCAGCAGTGATACAAGGATGGGACTAGCGGACTACAATGAGCAGTTCTTC.

This rearrangement joins TRBV21-1 to TRBJ2-4; no check of the table's D call, TRBD2, against the DNA was made. TRBV21-1 is assigned pseudogene status. The CDR3 contains 17 residues. CDR3 sequence reads: CASSKVSFNLAKNIQYF. CDR3 nucleotide sequence: TGTGCCAGCAGCAAAGTAAGCTTCAACCTAGCCAAAAACATTCAGTACTTC.

The V gene is TRBV6-5, the J gene TRBJ2-7, with 8 bases matching TRBD1. Germline-derived CDR1 and CDR2 are MNHEY and SVGAGI. V was pared by 4 bases and J by 0 bases, with 5 bases of the junction left unmatched. The CDR3 consists of 15 residues. CDR3 residues: CASSSMGQVSYEQYF. The CDR3 region has the DNA TGTGCCAGCAGTTCCATGGGACAGGTCTCCTACGAGCAGTACTTC.

The chain is built from TRBV11-2 and TRBJ2-3; the match to TRBD2 covers 8 bases. Unmatched junction bases numbered 13, after V lost 8 bases and J lost 0 bases. The CDR3 extends over 17 amino acids. The germline CDR1 and CDR2 sequences are SGHAT and FQNNGV. Here the CDR3 DNA reads TGTGCCAGCTCCCGCACGGCGGGCGGGGGGAGCACAGATACGCAGTATTTT. It encodes CASSRTAGGGSTDTQYF.

This clone has only a few counts. This rearrangement joins TRBV5-4 to TRBJ2-3, with 9 positions matching TRBD1. The germline gives CDR1 SGHNT, CDR2 YYREEE (reference sequence). CDR3 length: 16 residues. Unmatched junction bases numbered 9, after V lost 4 bases and J lost 3 bases. The CDR3 loop is CASSTGRDRETDTQYF. For the CDR3, the DNA is TGTGCCAGCAGCACGGGCCGGGACAGGGAAACAGATACGCAGTATTTT.

The rearrangement links TRBV2 to TRBJ1-2; weak D call: TRBD1 (5 bases). The CDR3 covers 14 residues. Germline-derived CDR1 and CDR2 are SNHLY and FYNNEI. Trimming left V 6 bases short and J 5 bases short, with 16 bases between. In nucleotides, the CDR3 is TGTGCCAGCAGCCCCTCCATCGACAGTTATGGCTACACCTTC. Residues: CASSPSIDSYGYTF.